This TCR beta chain was recovered during a study of cytomegalovirus exposure and HLA in healthy donors. TCRdb's copy holds only in-frame clones and misses some; the assay was immunoSEQ multiplex PCR. Seen here are fewer than 400,000 clones, 70% to 90% observed once, and the top ten hold around 0.88%. As concerns this clone: What it binds is not known.

The CDR3 consists of 22 residues. Regarding the study as a whole: Investigators reported over 150 TCR beta chains as tied to cytomegalovirus.

The sequence was collected from a man aged 30 to 45 in good health and CMV-seronegative. The sample was PBMCs. V and J are TRBV21-1 and TRBJ2-2; the table's TRBD1 call for D was not verified on the DNA. TRBV21-1 is a known pseudogene. DNA of the CDR3: TGTGCCAGCAGCAAAACCGTCTTTGGGACAACCTTTCGGCGTCCACGAACCGGGGAGCTGTTTTTT. It codes for CASSKTVFGTTFRRPRTGELFF.